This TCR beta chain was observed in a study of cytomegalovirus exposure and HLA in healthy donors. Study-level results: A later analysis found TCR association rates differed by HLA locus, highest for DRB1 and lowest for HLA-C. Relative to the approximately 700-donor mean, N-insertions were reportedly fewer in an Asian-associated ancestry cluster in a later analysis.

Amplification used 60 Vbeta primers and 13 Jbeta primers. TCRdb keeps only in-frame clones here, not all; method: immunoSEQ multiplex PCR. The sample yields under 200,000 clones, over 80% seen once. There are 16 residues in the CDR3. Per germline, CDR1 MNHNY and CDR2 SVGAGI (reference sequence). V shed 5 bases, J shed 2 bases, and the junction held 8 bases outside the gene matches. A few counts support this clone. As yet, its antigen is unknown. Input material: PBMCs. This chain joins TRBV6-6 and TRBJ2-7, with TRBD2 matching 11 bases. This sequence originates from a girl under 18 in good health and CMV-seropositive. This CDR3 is CASSPTGTSGPYEQYF. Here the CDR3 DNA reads TGTGCCAGCAGTCCCACCGGGACTAGCGGCCCCTACGAGCAGTACTTC.